The 14 T cell receptor beta chains listed next were all sequenced from one sample in a study of molecular identifiers for immune sequencing clone quantification. MiXCR, run by TCRdb on the PCR reads, gives a single entry per CDR3 protein. This sample yields roughly 320,000 distinct CDR3 sequences, of which about 21% are seen a single time; approximately 0.83% belongs to the top ten. Sample: naive CD8+ T cells from blood, with Jurkat cell RNA spiked in. The subset: FACS-sorted CD8+CD4-CCR7+CD45RA+ naive T cells. All receptors come from a human donor in good health. Some libraries in this study had Jurkat cell RNA spiked in.

This clonotype was seen many times. The genes are TRBV5-1 and TRBJ1-2; D is possibly TRBD1 (6 bases). The CDR3 is 15 amino acids. Germline CDR1 reads SGHRS; CDR2 reads YFSETQ. The V and J ends lost 0 bases and 5 bases respectively, with 14 bases between them. CDR3 in DNA: TGCGCCAGCAGCTTGGAACGGCAGGGGAGATATGGCTACACCTTC. Protein product: CASSLERQGRYGYTF.

In the case of this clonotype: This may come from a read error, since a much larger clone is one base off. The rearrangement uses TRBV27 and TRBJ2-7; possible D gene TRBD2, 6 bases. V was trimmed by 8 bases and J by 2 bases, leaving 16 bases between them. There are 14 residues in the CDR3. Germline CDR1 is MNHEY and CDR2 is SMNVEV (reference sequence). CDR3: CASGWSGEPYEQYF. The CDR3 coding sequence is TGTGCCAGCGGTTGGTCGGGAGAGCCCTACGAGCAGTACTTC.

Of note for this clonotype: A single base separates this from a much larger clone, so it may be a read error. The conserved closing phenylalanine or tryptophan is absent in this CDR3, likely reflecting a read error. V and J are TRBV7-3 and TRBJ2-1; 8 nucleotides agree with TRBD2. Germline CDR1 and CDR2: SGHTA and FQGTGA. The CDR3 has 17 amino acids. Losses at the gene ends were 5 bases for V and 5 bases for J; bases not matched to a gene: 14. Written as DNA, the CDR3 is TGTGCCAGCAGCCAACTAGCTCCGGGAGGGATAGACAATGAGCAGTTCCTC. As protein: CASSQLAPGGIDNEQFL.

In its sample, this clonotype was seen many times. The chain joins TRBV12-5 to TRBJ2-3; D is possibly TRBD1 or TRBD2 (6 bases each). Per germline, CDR1 LGHNT and CDR2 FRNRAP. The CDR3 is made up of 15 amino acids. Trimming removed 0 bases at V and 6 bases at J, with 13 bases between. CDR3 in amino acids: CASGLVYGGRDTQYF. CDR3 DNA: TGTGCTAGTGGTTTGGTATACGGGGGCAGGGATACGCAGTATTTT.

The gene calls are TRBV7-9 and TRBJ1-1; 10 bases are a match to TRBD1. Germline CDR1 reads SEHNR; CDR2 reads FQNEAQ (reference sequence). The J segment lost 5 bases and the V segment lost 5 bases, leaving 8 bases of the junction unmatched. The CDR3 runs 15 residues. CDR3 protein: CASSTRQGARTEAFF. The CDR3, as DNA: TGTGCCAGCAGCACCCGACAGGGGGCTAGGACTGAAGCTTTCTTT.

In regard to this clonotype: The junction departs from the called germline gene at one end, perhaps through a read error. The chain employs TRBV19 and TRBJ1-1; D is possibly TRBD1 (6 bases). The germline gives CDR1 LNHDA, CDR2 SQIVND (reference sequence). The CDR3 consists of 14 residues. The CDR3 DNA reads TGTGCCAATAGTATCTCCCAGGGGCTCACTGAAGCTTTCTTT. Translating gives CANSISQGLTEAFF.

This clonotype was seen only a few times. The chain uses TRBV28 and TRBJ1-1; TRBD1 agrees at 8 bases. Per germline, CDR1 MDHEN and CDR2 SYDVKM. There are 15 residues in the CDR3. The J segment lost 0 bases and the V segment lost 5 bases, leaving 5 bases of the junction unmatched. CDR3 in DNA: TGTGCCAGCAGTCCTTACAGGGGGATGAACACTGAAGCTTTCTTT. Translation gives CASSPYRGMNTEAFF.

The V gene is TRBV9, the J gene TRBJ2-5, with TRBD1 matching over 9 bases. The CDR3 is made up of 16 amino acids. In germline, CDR1 is SGDLS, CDR2 YYNGEE. Losses at the gene ends were 3 bases for V and 5 bases for J; bases not matched to a gene: 11. The CDR3 nucleotides are TGTGCCAGCAGCGCGGTGACAGGGGGGTCTCGGGAGACCCAGTACTTC. This translates into CASSAVTGGSRETQYF.

This clonotype was detected ten times or more. The V gene is TRBV7-2, the J gene TRBJ2-5; D possibly corresponds to TRBD2 (5 bases). The V end lost 2 bases, the J end lost 0 bases, and 10 bases lay between the germline ends. Germline CDR1 SGHTA, CDR2 FQGNSA. The CDR3 has 15 amino acids. The CDR3 DNA reads as TGTGCCAGCAGCTTAATAAGCGGCTACCAAGAGACCCAGTACTTC. Translated, it gives CASSLISGYQETQYF.

In its sample, this clonotype was seen a few times. This may stem from a read error, because a much larger clone lies one nucleotide away. The chain has TRBV6-5 and TRBJ2-3, with unresolved D. Germline V CDR1 and CDR2: MNHEY, SVGAGI. The CDR3 spans 13 residues. The CDR3, as DNA: TGTGCCTGCAGCCCTCCGTTCACAGATACGCAGTATTTT. This encodes CACSPPFTDTQYF.

With respect to this clonotype: Sequence at one end of the junction differs from germline and may be a read error. V and J are TRBV18 and TRBJ2-7; D unclear. From germline, CDR1 is KGHSH and CDR2 LQKENI. The CDR3 length is 14 residues. CDR3 residues: CAGSPTEVPYEQYF. As DNA, the CDR3 is TGTGCCGGCTCACCGACCGAAGTACCCTACGAGCAGTACTTC.

This clonotype was seen ten or more times. This chain links TRBV7-2 with TRBJ2-3; D is undetermined. The CDR3 length is 11 residues. Germline CDR1 is SGHTA and CDR2 is FQGNSA. V was cut by 6 bases and J by 3 bases, with 4 bases left in between. This chain's CDR3 is CASRETDTQYF. The CDR3 DNA follows: TGTGCCAGCAGAGAGACAGATACGCAGTATTTT.

The sample holds many counts of this clonotype. V gene TRBV12-3 or TRBV12-4 combines with J gene TRBJ1-5; D might be TRBD1 (6 bases). Between the trimmed V and J ends, which lost 9 bases and 1 base, there was a span of 13 bases. CDR3 length equals 14 residues. The CDR3 is CASSQGFSNQPQHF. The DNA for the CDR3 is TGTGCCAGTTCGCAGGGGTTCAGCAATCAGCCCCAGCATTTT.

Turning to this clonotype: Since a much larger clone is just one base distant, this may be a read error. The chain is built from TRBV20-1 and TRBJ1-3, with D perhaps TRBD1 (6 bases). This CDR3 spans 15 amino acids. Trimming removed 3 bases from V and 6 bases from J, with 18 bases in between. Germline V gene sequence: CDR1 DFQATT, CDR2 SNEGSKA (reference sequence). The chain's CDR3 is CSARESRGVSNTIYF. The DNA of the CDR3 is TGCAGTGCTAGGGAGAGCAGGGGAGTATCAAACACCATATATTTT.